Listed below are T cell receptor beta chains from one sample, sequenced in a study of blood T cell repertoires in COVID-19. The repertoire was sequenced with immunoSEQ multiplex PCR; TCRdb's copy has only in-frame clones and lacks some. Here the sample spans some 150,000 clones, over 80% being singletons. What was sequenced was peripheral blood. The receptors come from a human donor in a cohort sampled during active COVID-19. Both conserved end residues are part of each CDR3. The order of the fields is V gene, J gene, D gene, CDR3 protein, CDR3 DNA. D genes are given only for firm matches.

v_call: TRBV6-5
j_call: TRBJ2-1
d_call: TRBD2
cdr3_aa: CASRTSGSINEQFF
cdr3_nt: TGTGCCAGCCGGACTAGCGGGAGTATAAATGAGCAGTTCTTC

v_call: TRBV6-5
j_call: TRBJ2-1
d_call: TRBD2
cdr3_aa: CASKRTSGMGNEQFF
cdr3_nt: TGTGCCAGCAAGAGGACTAGCGGGATGGGGAATGAGCAGTTCTTC

v_call: TRBV4-2
j_call: TRBJ2-2
d_call: .
cdr3_aa: CASSQNYRLGANTGELFF
cdr3_nt: TGTGCCAGCAGCCAAAATTATCGACTTGGCGCGAACACCGGGGAGCTGTTTTTT

v_call: TRBV11-3
j_call: TRBJ1-1
d_call: .
cdr3_aa: CASSLGRGNTEAFF
cdr3_nt: TGTGCCAGCAGCTTAGGTAGGGGGAACACTGAAGCTTTCTTT

v_call: TRBV18
j_call: TRBJ1-1
d_call: .
cdr3_aa: CASSTGVAAMNTEAFF
cdr3_nt: TGTGCCAGCTCAACCGGGGTTGCAGCGATGAACACTGAAGCTTTCTTT

v_call: TRBV7-3
j_call: TRBJ2-1
d_call: TRBD2
cdr3_aa: CASSRTSGAPPGGQFF
cdr3_nt: TGTGCCAGCAGCAGGACTAGCGGGGCCCCACCAGGCGGGCAGTTCTTC

v_call: TRBV18
j_call: TRBJ2-1
d_call: .
cdr3_aa: CASSPPVSGYNEQFF
cdr3_nt: TGTGCCAGCTCACCACCCGTTTCAGGCTACAATGAGCAGTTCTTC

v_call: TRBV11-2
j_call: TRBJ2-3
d_call: TRBD2
cdr3_aa: CASSLDQAGGTDTQYF
cdr3_nt: TGTGCCAGCAGCTTAGATCAAGCGGGAGGCACAGATACGCAGTATTTT

v_call: TRBV27
j_call: TRBJ2-2
d_call: TRBD2
cdr3_aa: CASSPPRIAGPGELFF
cdr3_nt: TGTGCCAGCAGTCCCCCTCGAATAGCGGGACCCGGGGAGCTGTTTTTT

v_call: TRBV19
j_call: TRBJ2-3
d_call: .
cdr3_aa: CASRLQGNTDTQYF
cdr3_nt: TGTGCCAGTAGGTTGCAGGGCAACACAGATACGCAGTATTTT

v_call: TRBV4-2
j_call: TRBJ1-6
d_call: .
cdr3_aa: CASSPRGRGSSPLHF
cdr3_nt: TGTGCCAGCAGCCCGCGTGGACGGGGTAGCTCACCCCTCCACTTT

v_call: TRBV12-3/TRBV12-4
j_call: TRBJ1-6
d_call: TRBD1
cdr3_aa: CASSRDRLSPLHF
cdr3_nt: TGTGCCAGCAGTCGGGACAGACTTTCACCCCTCCACTTT

v_call: TRBV7-9
j_call: TRBJ1-1
d_call: .
cdr3_aa: CASSLVGGNTEAFF
cdr3_nt: TGTGCCAGCAGCTTAGTGGGAGGAAACACTGAAGCTTTCTTT

v_call: TRBV11-3
j_call: TRBJ2-1
d_call: TRBD1
cdr3_aa: CASSSGGQGQVF
cdr3_nt: TGTGCCAGCAGCTCTGGGGGACAGGGGCAGGTCTTC

v_call: TRBV28
j_call: TRBJ2-2
d_call: TRBD2
cdr3_aa: CASSRPLAGVTGELFF
cdr3_nt: TGTGCCAGCAGTCGTCCTCTAGCGGGAGTTACCGGGGAGCTGTTTTTT